Following are 26 T cell receptor beta chains from one sample sequenced in a study of T-cell memory formation after mild COVID-19. TCRdb reprocessed the 5' RACE reads with MiXCR, giving one entry per CDR3 protein. The sample lists about 430,000 distinct CDR3 sequences, roughly 17% occurring once. Specimen: PBMCs or a T cell subset sorted from them (not recorded which). The receptors originated from a man aged 18 to 29 who had mild COVID-19 (a few samples of this study predate the infection). Cell type and time point are not known.

V is TRBV7-2 and J is TRBJ2-1, with D possibly TRBD2 on 5 matching bases. V lost 3 bases and J lost 5, with 14 bases in between. Germline V CDR1 and CDR2: SGHTA, FQGNSA. This CDR3 is 15 amino acids long. In nucleotides, the CDR3 is TGTGCCAGCAGCTTTCCCTGGGAGAGTAACAATGAGCAGTTCTTC. Its translation: CASSFPWESNNEQFF.

The rearrangement links TRBV19 to TRBJ2-5, with D possibly matching TRBD2 (5 bases). The V gene's germline CDR1 is LNHDA and CDR2 SQIVND (reference sequence). Deletions cut 6 bases from V and 2 bases from J, with 13 bases between. CDR3 size: 14 residues. CDR3 in amino acids: CASRPTGFQETQYF. The CDR3 DNA sequence: TGTGCCAGTAGACCGACGGGATTTCAAGAGACCCAGTACTTC.

This clonotype was counted only a few times. V and J are TRBV7-9 and TRBJ2-1; 8 bases fit TRBD2. V was clipped by 2 bases and J by 14 bases; unmatched bases: 5. This CDR3 is built from 12 residues. Germline lookup yields CDR1 SEHNR and CDR2 FQNEAQ (reference sequence). The CDR3 region is CASSLSGGHKFF. CDR3 nucleotides: TGTGCCAGCAGCTTAAGCGGGGGCCATAAGTTCTTC.

As for this clonotype: A single base separates this from a much larger clone, so it may be a read error. The CDR3 region is CASSVSVVGDTQYF. In DNA, the CDR3 is TGTGCCAGCAGTGTAAGCGTGGTGGGAGATACGCAGTATTTT. This sequence joins TRBV2 and TRBJ2-3; D gene ambiguous. V lost 4 bases and J lost 5, with 13 bases in between. CDR1 and CDR2 (germline): SNHLY, FYNNEI. The CDR3 has 14 residues.

This clonotype occurred a few times. The rearrangement links TRBV20-1 to TRBJ1-2; 10 nucleotides match TRBD1. The germline V gene encodes CDR1 DFQATT and CDR2 SNEGSKA (reference sequence). V dropped 5 bases and J dropped 6; count of bases not matched to a gene: 12. The CDR3 is made up of 15 amino acids. Written as DNA, the CDR3 is TGCAGTGCTTTCCGACCCGGGACAGGGGTTAATGGCTACACCTTC. This codes for CSAFRPGTGVNGYTF.

The chain combines TRBV7-9 with TRBJ2-7; 8 nucleotides match TRBD2. Germline V gives CDR1 SEHNR, CDR2 FQNEAQ (reference sequence). The J segment lost 0 bases and the V segment lost 3 bases, leaving 1 base of the junction unmatched. The CDR3 spans 14 residues. The CDR3 region has the DNA TGTGCCAGCAGCTTCGGGGGGGGCTCCTACGAGCAGTACGTC. Protein: CASSFGGGSYEQYV.

This clonotype has at least ten counts. This chain uses TRBV19 with TRBJ1-5; D is uncertain. CDR3 size: 13 residues. Trimming cost V 1 base and J 4 bases, with 5 bases left between them. CDR1 and CDR2 from the germline V gene are LNHDA and SQIVND (reference sequence). The CDR3, as DNA: TGTGCCAGTAGTATAGGAGGTAATCAGCCCCAGCATTTT. Translation: CASSIGGNQPQHF.

CDR3 sequence reads: CASGPEINTEAFF. For the CDR3, the DNA is TGTGCCAGCGGTCCAGAGATTAACACTGAAGCTTTCTTT. This chain links TRBV2 with TRBJ1-1; D is unclear. Trimming cost V 8 bases and J 2 bases, with 12 bases left between them. Germline-derived CDR1 and CDR2 are SNHLY and FYNNEI. This CDR3 region has 13 residues.

There are many counts of this clonotype. The V call is TRBV11-2, the J call TRBJ1-6; D is uncertain. Germline CDR1 and CDR2: SGHAT and FQNNGV. V dropped 1 base and J dropped 8 bases, with 12 bases sitting between them. This CDR3 spans 15 amino acids. CDR3 coding DNA: TGTGCCAGCAGCTTAGGGTGGTTCGGTGATTCACCCCTCCACTTT. Its translation: CASSLGWFGDSPLHF.

This clonotype was picked up a small number of times. The J gene is TRBJ2-1, the V gene TRBV7-9, with TRBD2 identical over 10 bases. V dropped 3 bases and J dropped 10; count of bases not matched to a gene: 6. CDR3 length: 14 residues. Germline V CDR1 and CDR2: SEHNR, FQNEAQ (reference sequence). CDR3 bases: TGTGCCAGCAGCTTGAGCGGGGGGGCTCGGGAGCAGTTCTTC. It yields the protein CASSLSGGAREQFF.

This clonotype was seen repeatedly, ten times or more. This chain connects TRBV20-1 to TRBJ1-3, with a possible D match to TRBD1 (6 bases). Trimming stripped 6 bases from V and 0 bases from J, with 12 bases between. Germline V gene data show CDR1 as DFQATT and CDR2 as SNEGSKA (reference sequence). The CDR3 length is 14 residues. The CDR3 loop is CSAKDRSSGNTIYF. In DNA, the CDR3 is TGCAGTGCCAAGGACAGAAGCTCTGGAAACACCATATATTTT.

With regard to this clonotype: One junction end disagrees with the germline gene, perhaps due to a read error. The V and J genes are TRBV7-7 and TRBJ2-5; D is ambiguous. Germline V gives CDR1 SSHAT, CDR2 FNYEAQ (reference sequence). The CDR3 consists of 11 residues. The CDR3 here is CASSLHETQYF. DNA for the CDR3: TGTGCTAGCAGCTTGCACGAGACCCAGTACTTC.

The chain joins TRBV11-1 to TRBJ2-1, with TRBD1 as a possible D gene (5 bases). V lost 3 bases and J 1 base, leaving 16 bases between the germline ends. This CDR3 has 17 amino acids. Per germline, CDR1 SGHAT and CDR2 FQDESV (reference sequence). The CDR3 DNA follows: TGTGCCAGCAGCTTTCAGGGATTCGCGGTATCCTACAATGAGCAGTTCTTC. This sequence encodes CASSFQGFAVSYNEQFF.

This chain joins TRBV30 and TRBJ2-7, with D perhaps matching TRBD2 (5 bases). The germline V gene has CDR1 GTSNPN and CDR2 SVGIG (reference sequence). The CDR3 is 13 amino acids. V was shortened by 0 bases and J by 3 bases, with 9 bases between the two germline ends. In DNA, the CDR3 is TGTGCCTGGAGTGTAGTCGGGATCTACGAGCAGTACTTC. Residues: CAWSVVGIYEQYF.

This clonotype was seen more than once but under ten times. The chain links TRBV5-6 to TRBJ1-5, with TRBD1 as a possible D gene (6 bases). Per the germline V gene, CDR1 is SGHDT and CDR2 is YYEEEE. V was clipped by 2 bases and J by 4 bases, with 13 bases between them. The CDR3 contains 15 residues. CDR3 sequence: CASSFSGARNQPQHF. The CDR3 region has the DNA TGTGCCAGCAGCTTTTCGGGGGCACGTAATCAGCCCCAGCATTTT.

The chain recombines TRBV5-8 with TRBJ2-1; 10 bases fit TRBD2. CDR3 size: 13 residues. From germline, CDR1 is SGHTS and CDR2 YDEGEE. With V trimmed by 4 bases and J by 12 bases, 7 bases remained unmatched. In nucleotides, the CDR3 is TGTGCCAGCAGCCCGTCGGTAGCGGGGGGGCAGTTCTTC. This gives the protein CASSPSVAGGQFF.

The V gene is TRBV11-2, the J gene TRBJ2-7; 7 nucleotides line up with TRBD2. In germline, CDR1 is SGHAT, CDR2 FQNNGV. The CDR3 consists of 17 residues. J gave up 1 base and V 5 bases, and 14 bases lay outside the gene matches. CDR3 in amino acids: CASSAVSSGGLSYEQYF. DNA of the CDR3: TGTGCCAGCAGCGCCGTTTCTAGCGGCGGCCTATCCTACGAGCAGTACTTC.

This clonotype has just a few counts. The rearrangement joins TRBV6-2 or TRBV6-3 to TRBJ2-1; TRBD1 matches 7 bases. Germline V gives CDR1 MNHEY, CDR2 SVGEGT. The CDR3 extends over 14 amino acids. The J segment lost 6 bases and the V segment lost 5 bases, leaving 7 bases of the junction unmatched. CDR3 in amino acids: CASSKGAHGNEQFF. The DNA for the CDR3 is TGTGCCAGCAGTAAGGGGGCGCATGGCAATGAGCAGTTCTTC.

The table lists this clonotype with a few counts. The chain employs TRBV6-2 or TRBV6-3 and TRBJ1-5; the match to TRBD1 covers 8 bases. The germline V gene has CDR1 MNHEY and CDR2 SVGEGT. V dropped 2 bases and J dropped 3; count of bases not matched to a gene: 6. The CDR3 length is 16 residues. The CDR3 loop reads CASSYLRDRFNQPQHF. CDR3 DNA: TGTGCCAGCAGTTACCTCCGGGACAGGTTCAATCAGCCCCAGCATTTT.

CDR3 coding DNA: TGTGCCAGTGGAAAGAGGGGCAGGGGGCTCATAAGGAGCACTGAAGCTTTCTTT. It yields the protein CASGKRGRGLIRSTEAFF. J is TRBJ1-1 and V is TRBV19; 8 positions agree with TRBD1. V was pared by 8 bases and J by 4 bases, with 21 bases of the junction left unmatched. This CDR3 region has 18 residues. The germline CDR1 and CDR2 sequences are LNHDA and SQIVND (reference sequence).

This clonotype occurred a few times. The V gene is TRBV27, the J gene TRBJ1-2; D is unclear. The CDR3 length is 13 residues. Germline V gene sequence: CDR1 MNHEY, CDR2 SMNVEV (reference sequence). Deletions cut 8 bases from V and 2 bases from J, with 12 bases between. The CDR3 is CASATPGNYGYTF. The CDR3 DNA is TGTGCCAGCGCTACCCCCGGGAACTATGGCTACACCTTC.

V is TRBV2 and J is TRBJ2-2, with no clear D. The CDR3 has 15 residues. Germline V gene lookup returns CDR1 SNHLY and CDR2 FYNNEI. Between the trimmed V and J ends, which lost 0 bases and 2 bases, there was a span of 7 bases. The chain's CDR3 is CASSEAGGNTGELFF. The CDR3 DNA follows: TGTGCCAGCAGTGAAGCGGGTGGTAACACCGGGGAGCTGTTTTTT.

This clonotype was detected only a few times. The V call is TRBV11-2, the J call TRBJ1-1; possibly TRBD1 for D (5 bases). The CDR3 has 15 residues. The germline V gene has CDR1 SGHAT and CDR2 FQNNGV. Trimming removed 5 bases at V and 3 bases at J, with 16 bases between. The CDR3 is CASSANQGMDTEAFF. The CDR3 region has the DNA TGTGCCAGCAGCGCAAATCAGGGAATGGACACTGAAGCTTTCTTT.

The CDR3 is CATSEGGVNTGELFF. The CDR3 coding sequence is TGTGCCACCAGTGAGGGGGGCGTGAACACCGGGGAGCTGTTTTTT. The chain is built from TRBV24-1 and TRBJ2-2; D may be TRBD1 or TRBD2 (6 bases each). CDR1 is KGHDR, CDR2 SFDVKD, per germline. Trimming left V 4 bases short and J 1 base short, with 9 bases between. This CDR3 spans 15 amino acids.

This clonotype was seen a few times. V gene TRBV12-3 or TRBV12-4 combines with J gene TRBJ1-2, with D maybe TRBD1 (5 bases). There are 12 residues in the CDR3. Trimming took off 6 bases at V and 4 bases at J, with 9 bases between the two ends. The CDR3: CASRGRSYGYTF. In DNA, the CDR3 is TGTGCCAGCAGGGGACGGAGCTATGGCTACACCTTC.

A word on this clonotype: This may be a read error: a much more frequent sequence differs by one nucleotide. V gene TRBV4-2 combines with J gene TRBJ1-5; D is undetermined. V gave up 0 bases and J gave up 5 bases, with 2 bases separating them. This CDR3 is 12 amino acids long. Germline CDR1 and CDR2: LGHNA and YNFKEQ. The CDR3 reads CASSQDDQPQHF. CDR3 coding DNA: TGTGCCAGCAGCCAAGACGATCAGCCCCAGCATTTT.